In its sample, the clone carrying this TCR beta chain was seen a few times. Antigen: not known. Each CDR3 protein is one row after TCRdb ran MiXCR on the 5' RACE reads. The repertoire holds fewer than 95,000 distinct CDR3 sequences, with more than 12% as singletons. The CDR3 length is 11 residues. The germline V and J ends were trimmed by 4 bases and 9 bases, with 8 bases remaining between them. Germline loops: CDR1 SGHRS, CDR2 YFSETQ. The data were taken from a study of T-cell memory formation after mild COVID-19. General study points: Mainly CM and EM harbored the contracting CD4+ clones; mainly EMRA harbored the CD8+ ones. Contracting clones from day 15 to 85 had balanced CD4/CD8; later expanders favoured CD4+.

This sequence originates from a man in his late teens or twenties who had mild COVID-19 (a few samples of this study predate the infection). Cell type and time point are not known. The chain employs TRBV5-1 and TRBJ2-1; possibly TRBD1 or TRBD2 for D (6 bases each). The sample was PBMCs or a T cell subset sorted from them (not recorded which). CDR3 bases: TGCGCCAGCAGCCCGGGGGCTGAGCAGTTCTTC. This sequence encodes CASSPGAEQFF.